These 17 T cell receptor beta chains came from one sample sequenced in a study of blood T cell repertoires in COVID-19. Sequencing was performed with immunoSEQ multiplex PCR; in TCRdb, only in-frame clones are kept and a portion is missing. The sample holds 200,000 to 250,000 clones, under 90% seen once. The sequenced sample was PBMCs or T cells enriched from blood (not recorded which). Receptors were obtained from a man aged 60 to 75 who had recovered from COVID-19.

The chain has TRBV7-6 and TRBJ2-7, with TRBD1 matching 7 bases. The CDR3 runs to 15 residues. Trimming removed 1 base from V and 3 bases from J; junction bases left unmatched: 6. Germline CDR1 is SGHVS and CDR2 is FNYEAQ. The CDR3 is CASSLGTQGRYEQYF. The CDR3 DNA follows: TGTGCCAGCAGCTTAGGGACACAGGGGCGCTACGAGCAGTACTTC.

V usage is TRBV19 and J usage is TRBJ2-1, with 8 bases identical to TRBD2. This CDR3 spans 17 amino acids. Germline V gene lookup returns CDR1 LNHDA and CDR2 SQIVND (reference sequence). The V gene end was trimmed by 3 bases and the J gene end by 0 bases; junction bases not matched to a gene: 7. CDR3 in DNA: TGTGCCAGTAGTATGGGGCGGGGGGTTAGCTCCTACAATGAGCAGTTCTTC. As protein: CASSMGRGVSSYNEQFF.

This clone was counted once. The rearrangement joins TRBV12-3 or TRBV12-4 to TRBJ1-1; TRBD1 is a possible D gene (6 bases). The CDR3 contains 12 residues. Trimming stripped 10 bases from V and 4 bases from J, with 13 bases between. CDR3 nucleotide sequence: TGTGCCACCCGGCAGGGGCGCACTGAAGCTTTCTTT. It specifies CATRQGRTEAFF.

V and J are TRBV19 and TRBJ2-1, with D maybe TRBD1 (5 bases). Germline V gene sequence: CDR1 LNHDA, CDR2 SQIVND (reference sequence). The CDR3 is 16 amino acids. The V gene lost 1 base and the J gene lost 0 bases, with 10 bases spanning the gap. The CDR3 sequence: CASSIGGSISYNEQFF. The CDR3, as DNA: TGTGCCAGTAGTATAGGGGGCTCTATCTCCTACAATGAGCAGTTCTTC.

The rearrangement joins TRBV6-5 to TRBJ2-2; D not resolved. Germline CDR1 reads MNHEY; CDR2 reads SVGAGI. V lost 7 bases and J lost 3, with 12 bases in between. The CDR3 is 14 residues long. This CDR3 is CASKPERHTGELFF. The CDR3 DNA follows: TGTGCCAGCAAACCGGAGCGACACACCGGGGAGCTGTTTTTT.

This clone was observed a few times. This chain joins TRBV21-1 and TRBJ2-4; the D segment call TRBD1 is taken from the table without a DNA check. TRBV21-1 is a listed pseudogene. The length of the CDR3 is 17 residues. The CDR3 DNA reads TGTGCCAGCAGCAGGTTTAACAGGGGGCCCGCCAAAAACATTCAGTACTTC. Protein sequence: CASSRFNRGPAKNIQYF.

The V gene is TRBV14, the J gene TRBJ1-1; 10 bases fit TRBD1. CDR1 SGHDN and CDR2 FVKESK come from the germline V gene. The CDR3 length is 15 residues. With V trimmed by 2 bases and J by 5 bases, 5 bases remained unmatched. The CDR3 DNA sequence: TGTGCCAGCAGCCAAATCGGGACAGGGGAGACTGAAGCTTTCTTT. Translation: CASSQIGTGETEAFF. Combining the CDR3 with reference TRBV14 and TRBJ1-1 gives the whole variable domain EAGVTQFPSHSVIEKGQTVTLRCDPISGHDNLYWYRRVMGKEIKFLLHFVKESKQDESGMPNNRFLAERTGGTYSTLKVQPAELEDSGVYFCASSQIGTGETEAFFGQGTRLTVV.

The gene calls are TRBV11-3 and TRBJ2-5; TRBD2 might be the D (7 bases). This CDR3 spans 15 amino acids. The germline V gene has CDR1 SGHNT and CDR2 YENEEA. Deletions cut 5 bases from V and 4 bases from J, with 17 bases between. The CDR3 here is CASSTEGGVAETQYF. CDR3 nucleotides: TGTGCCAGCAGCACCGAGGGGGGGGTCGCAGAGACCCAGTACTTC. Together with reference TRBV11-3 and TRBJ2-5, the CDR3 gives the full variable domain: EAGVVQSPRYKIIEKKQPVAFWCNPISGHNTLYWYLQNLGQGPELLIRYENEEAVDDSQLPKDRFSAERLKGVDSTLKIQPAELGDSAVYLCASSTEGGVAETQYFGPGTRLLVL.

The chain links TRBV4-3 to TRBJ2-3; 10 bases align to TRBD1. Per the germline V gene, CDR1 is LGHNA and CDR2 is YSLEER. The CDR3 contains 16 residues. The trim removed 1 base at V and 4 bases at J, leaving 5 bases unmatched. CDR3 amino acids: CASSQVRDRGSDTQYF. For the CDR3, the DNA is TGCGCCAGCAGCCAAGTCAGGGACAGGGGATCAGATACGCAGTATTTT.

This clone was observed a single time. This chain connects TRBV11-3 to TRBJ2-5, with 9 bases lining up with TRBD1. CDR1 is SGHNT, CDR2 YENEEA, per germline. The CDR3 is made up of 16 amino acids. J gave up 3 bases and V 2 bases, and 7 bases lay outside the gene matches. CDR3 nucleotide sequence: TGTGCCAGCAGCTTAAGACCGGGACAGGGAGAAGAGACCCAGTACTTC. Its translation is CASSLRPGQGEETQYF.

The chain combines TRBV24-1 with TRBJ1-5; D is undetermined. Germline CDR1 KGHDR, CDR2 SFDVKD. The CDR3 consists of 14 residues. V lost 4 bases, J lost 2 bases, and 8 bases lay in between. The CDR3 spells CATSEGLGNQPQHF. The CDR3 DNA follows: TGTGCCACCAGTGAGGGCTTGGGCAATCAGCCCCAGCATTTT.

The chain links TRBV28 to TRBJ1-4; D remains unclear. The V and J ends lost 6 bases and 10 bases respectively, with 12 bases between them. The germline V gene has CDR1 MDHEN and CDR2 SYDVKM. The CDR3 has 12 amino acids. CDR3 residues: CASRALASKLFF. In DNA, the CDR3 is TGTGCCAGCAGGGCCCTAGCCTCAAAACTGTTTTTT.

In this sample, this clone turned up a few times. The chain carries TRBV11-3 and TRBJ2-2, with D perhaps matching TRBD1 (6 bases). Germline V lookup: CDR1 SGHNT, CDR2 YENEEA. The CDR3 spans 14 residues. V gave up 5 bases and J gave up 3 bases, with 10 bases separating them. The CDR3 DNA reads TGTGCCAGCAGCGAACAGGGCGACACCGGGGAGCTGTTTTTT. Translation: CASSEQGDTGELFF. The full variable domain, its missing parts supplied by reference TRBV11-3 and TRBJ2-2, is EAGVVQSPRYKIIEKKQPVAFWCNPISGHNTLYWYLQNLGQGPELLIRYENEEAVDDSQLPKDRFSAERLKGVDSTLKIQPAELGDSAVYLCASSEQGDTGELFFGEGSRLTVL.

The V and J genes are TRBV5-1 and TRBJ2-5, with 10 nucleotides matching TRBD1. The V and J ends lost 3 bases and 5 bases, in that order; junction bases with no gene match: 7. Germline CDR1 reads SGHRS; CDR2 reads YFSETQ. The length of the CDR3 is 15 residues. The DNA for the CDR3 is TGCGCCAGCAGCTCCCCGGGACAGGGGCTGGAGACCCAGTACTTC. It codes for CASSSPGQGLETQYF.

J is TRBJ1-3 and V is TRBV30; D perhaps matches TRBD1 (5 bases). CDR3 length equals 16 residues. V lost 0 bases, J lost 3 bases, and 15 bases lay in between. From germline, CDR1 is GTSNPN and CDR2 SVGIG (reference sequence). CDR3 DNA sequence: TGTGCCTGGAGTGTAACACGAACAGGAGTTGGAAACACCATATATTTT. Translation: CAWSVTRTGVGNTIYF.

The chain is built from TRBV18 and TRBJ1-1; D is ambiguous. The V and J ends lost 2 bases and 8 bases respectively, with 9 bases between them. CDR1 is KGHSH, CDR2 LQKENI, per germline. CDR3 length equals 12 residues. The CDR3: CASSPVSGEAFF. In nucleotides, the CDR3 is TGTGCCAGCTCACCAGTTTCAGGCGAAGCTTTCTTT.

With respect to this clone: The same CDR3 can be traced to other DNA sequences in this sample. DNA for the CDR3: TGTGCCAGTAGTATGACAGGGGGTGGGACCGAAGCTTTCTTT. This sequence encodes CASSMTGGGTEAFF. The rearrangement links TRBV19 to TRBJ1-1; 9 bases fit TRBD1. Trimming cost V 3 bases and J 8 bases; bases outside gene matches: 7. The germline CDR1 and CDR2 sequences are LNHDA and SQIVND (reference sequence). The CDR3 runs 14 residues.